These 27 T cell receptor beta chains share one sample of origin, sequenced in a study of blood T cell repertoires in COVID-19. Clones were read by immunoSEQ multiplex PCR, and TCRdb kept only the in-frame ones, dropping some. Here the sample spans about 150,000 clones, roughly 84% being singletons. Sample: peripheral blood. The origin of the receptors is a woman aged 45-65 years with acute or convalescent COVID-19.

The rearrangement links TRBV19 to TRBJ2-3; 7 nucleotides align to TRBD2. This CDR3 has 17 amino acids. From germline, CDR1 is LNHDA and CDR2 SQIVND (reference sequence). Trimming cost V 5 bases and J 2 bases; bases outside gene matches: 13. CDR3 in DNA: TGTGCCAGTAGTGGGTGGGACTACAATACCCCCACAGATACGCAGTATTTT. Translated: CASSGWDYNTPTDTQYF.

The CDR3 nucleotides read TGCGCCAGCAGCCAGGTGTGGAAGGACTACACATTCTACGAGCAGTACTTC. It is translated as CASSQVWKDYTFYEQYF. This chain uses TRBV4-1 with TRBJ2-7; perhaps TRBD2 as D (6 bases). Germline V gives CDR1 MGHRA, CDR2 YSYEKL. The CDR3 totals 17 residues. V was clipped by 3 bases and J by 3 bases, with 21 bases between them.

The V call is TRBV6-1, the J call TRBJ1-1; D call uncertain. CDR3 size: 15 residues. V was cut by 0 bases and J by 1 base, with 9 bases left in between. The germline V gene encodes CDR1 MNHNS and CDR2 SASEGT. Written as DNA, the CDR3 is TGTGCCAGCAGTGAAGCAGTGGGCAGGAACACTGAAGCTTTCTTT. Translating gives CASSEAVGRNTEAFF.

The J gene is TRBJ2-7, the V gene TRBV9, with 7 bases matching TRBD1. CDR3 size: 13 residues. CDR1 and CDR2 (germline): SGDLS, YYNGEE. J lost 3 bases, V lost 0 bases, and 0 bases had no gene match. The DNA for the CDR3 is TGTGCCAGCAGCGTAGACAGGGGCTACGAGCAGTACTTC. It codes for CASSVDRGYEQYF.

V is TRBV11-2 and J is TRBJ2-7; the match to TRBD1 covers 8 bases. This CDR3 is built from 16 residues. The germline V gene encodes CDR1 SGHAT and CDR2 FQNNGV. J lost 0 bases, V lost 1 base, and 5 bases had no gene match. The CDR3 protein is CASSLGGQGISYEQYF. The CDR3 bases are TGTGCCAGCAGCTTAGGAGGACAGGGAATCTCCTACGAGCAGTACTTC.

V and J are TRBV7-9 and TRBJ1-4; 7 nucleotides agree with TRBD1. V was clipped by 5 bases and J by 0 bases; unmatched bases: 12. The CDR3 totals 18 residues. From germline, CDR1 is SEHNR and CDR2 FQNEAQ (reference sequence). The CDR3 is CASSPMGRGFATNEKLFF. The CDR3 bases are TGTGCCAGCAGCCCCATGGGCAGGGGGTTTGCAACTAATGAAAAACTGTTTTTT.

The gene calls are TRBV6-5 and TRBJ2-1; D gene ambiguous. The germline gives CDR1 MNHEY, CDR2 SVGAGI. This CDR3 contains 13 residues. V shed 4 bases and J shed 4 bases, with 8 bases lying between them. The CDR3 sequence is CASSSNSYNEQFF. The CDR3 nucleotides read TGTGCCAGCAGTTCGAACAGTTACAATGAGCAGTTCTTC.

The genes are TRBV21-1 and TRBJ2-3; TRBD2 is the table's D call, not checked against the DNA. TRBV21-1 is reported as a pseudogene. This CDR3 is built from 16 residues. For the CDR3, the DNA is TGTGCCAGCAGCAAACCCGGCGGGGGTGCCACAGATACGCAGTATTTT. Amino acid sequence: CASSKPGGGATDTQYF.

The chain employs TRBV12-3 or TRBV12-4 and TRBJ1-1; D is uncertain. CDR3 length: 11 residues. V lost 7 bases to trimming and J lost 2 bases, with 5 bases between them. CDR3 sequence reads: CASTLNTEAFF. The CDR3 DNA reads TGTGCCAGCACCTTAAACACTGAAGCTTTCTTT.

The chain has TRBV19 and TRBJ1-4; 10 nucleotides align to TRBD1. The CDR3 loop spans 18 amino acids. Trimming at V came to 3 bases and at J to 0 bases, leaving 7 bases not matched to a gene. CDR1 and CDR2 from the germline V gene are LNHDA and SQIVND (reference sequence). CDR3 bases: TGTGCCAGTAGTATCCTCCGGGACAGGGGTGCAACTAATGAAAAACTGTTTTTT. The encoded protein is CASSILRDRGATNEKLFF.

This sequence joins TRBV21-1 and TRBJ2-7; the D call in the table, TRBD2, was not verified against the DNA. TRBV21-1 is an annotated pseudogene. The CDR3 sequence is 17 residues long. CDR3 loop: CASSKKKPRVGSHEQYF. CDR3 DNA sequence: TGTGCCAGCAGCAAAAAAAAGCCCCGGGTAGGTTCCCACGAGCAGTACTTC.

V usage is TRBV23-1 and J usage is TRBJ1-6, with D maybe TRBD1 (6 bases). TRBV23-1 is classed as an ORF, of uncertain function. Trimming removed 11 bases at V and 5 bases at J, with 22 bases between. This CDR3 contains 16 residues. The CDR3 reads CACWRGGRVDNSPLHF. The CDR3 DNA sequence: TGCGCCTGCTGGCGGGGGGGCAGGGTCGATAATTCACCCCTCCACTTT.

The rearrangement uses TRBV7-2 and TRBJ2-5, with D possibly TRBD1 on 6 matching bases. Germline CDR1 and CDR2: SGHTA and FQGNSA. V lost 2 bases and J lost 3, with 7 bases in between. The CDR3 has 13 amino acids. The DNA for the CDR3 is TGTGCCAGCAGCTTACAGGGGAAAGAGACCCAGTACTTC. Residues: CASSLQGKETQYF.

This CDR3 is CASSFRGQGADTQYF. The DNA for the CDR3 is TGCGCCAGCAGCTTTCGCGGACAAGGCGCAGATACGCAGTATTTT. The V call is TRBV5-1, the J call TRBJ2-3; a possible D gene is TRBD1 (5 bases). The CDR3 has 15 amino acids. Trimming left V 2 bases short and J 4 bases short, with 14 bases between. Germline CDR1 reads SGHRS; CDR2 reads YFSETQ.

The chain links TRBV2 to TRBJ2-5; D perhaps matches TRBD2 (6 bases). Germline CDR1 and CDR2: SNHLY and FYNNEI. There are 15 residues in the CDR3. Trimming pared 7 bases from V and 5 bases from J, leaving 20 bases between. The CDR3: CASTAGGAVTETQYF. Written as DNA, the CDR3 is TGTGCCAGCACCGCCGGGGGAGCAGTGACGGAGACCCAGTACTTC.

V is TRBV5-8 and J is TRBJ1-4; D not resolved. The V gene lost 1 base and the J gene lost 5 bases, with 15 bases spanning the gap. The CDR3 has 16 amino acids. Germline CDR1 and CDR2: SGHTS and YDEGEE. As DNA, the CDR3 is TGTGCCAGCAGCTTGTCGCGACCGACATTGAATGAAAAACTGTTTTTT. The encoded protein is CASSLSRPTLNEKLFF. Supplemented by reference TRBV5-8 and TRBJ1-4, the full variable domain reads EAGVTQSPTHLIKTRGQQATLRCSPISGHTSVYWYQQALGLGLQFLLWYDEGEERNRGNFPPRFSGRQFPNYSSELNVNALELEDSALYLCASSLSRPTLNEKLFFGSGTQLSVL.

The CDR3 spells CASGDTKGVPGNTIYF. CDR3 nucleotide sequence: TGTGCCAGCGGTGACACAAAAGGGGTCCCTGGAAACACCATATATTTT. The chain joins TRBV9 to TRBJ1-3; possible D gene TRBD1, 5 bases. The CDR3 extends over 16 amino acids. CDR1 SGDLS and CDR2 YYNGEE come from the germline V gene. Trimming shortened V by 7 bases and J by 2 bases, and 19 bases separated the two germline ends.

V is TRBV21-1 and J is TRBJ2-7; the table's TRBD1 call for D was not verified on the DNA. TRBV21-1 is termed a pseudogene. CDR3 length equals 14 residues. In nucleotides, the CDR3 is TGTGCCAGCAGCACTCGGGACAGAATCTACGAGCAGTACTTC. Translating it yields CASSTRDRIYEQYF.

The V gene is TRBV5-1, the J gene TRBJ1-5, with D possibly being TRBD1 (5 bases). This CDR3 is 15 amino acids long. The germline V gene encodes CDR1 SGHRS and CDR2 YFSETQ. Trimming removed 1 base at V and 3 bases at J, with 11 bases between. The CDR3 protein is CASSLSGLINQPQHF. In nucleotides, the CDR3 is TGCGCCAGCAGCTTGTCGGGACTTATCAATCAGCCCCAGCATTTT.

This rearrangement joins TRBV28 to TRBJ1-1, with 7 bases that match TRBD1. Germline-derived CDR1 and CDR2 are MDHEN and SYDVKM. The CDR3 is 14 residues long. J lost 1 base, V lost 7 bases, and 6 bases had no gene match. CDR3 amino acids: CASNSQGGNTEAFF. The CDR3 nucleotides read TGTGCCAGCAATTCCCAGGGGGGGAACACTGAAGCTTTCTTT. Full variable domain (missing parts from reference TRBV28 and TRBJ1-1): DVKVTQSSRYLVKRTGEKVFLECVQDMDHENMFWYRQDPGLGLRLIYFSYDVKMKEKGDIPEGYSVSREKKERFSLILESASTNQTSMYLCASNSQGGNTEAFFGQGTRLTVV.

J is TRBJ2-7 and V is TRBV18, with 9 bases fitting TRBD1. Germline values: CDR1 KGHSH, CDR2 LQKENI. The CDR3 spans 14 residues. With V trimmed by 3 bases and J by 4 bases, 4 bases remained unmatched. DNA for the CDR3: TGTGCCAGCTCACCCCCACAGGGGGCTTACGAGCAGTACTTC. This gives the protein CASSPPQGAYEQYF.

The chain couples TRBV5-4 to TRBJ1-4; D is unresolved. There are 14 residues in the CDR3. Germline V CDR1 and CDR2: SGHNT, YYREEE (reference sequence). The chain's CDR3 is CATKEGATNEKLFF. As DNA, the CDR3 is TGTGCTACCAAGGAGGGCGCGACTAATGAAAAACTGTTTTTT. Full variable domain (rest looked up from reference TRBV5-4 and TRBJ1-4): ETGVTQSPTHLIKTRGQQVTLRCSSQSGHNTVSWYQQALGQGPQFIFQYYREEENGRGNFPPRFSGLQFPNYSSELNVNALELDDSALYLCATKEGATNEKLFFGSGTQLSVL.

The chain has TRBV18 and TRBJ1-2, with unresolved D. Trimming took 4 bases from V and 6 from J, leaving 18 bases between them. This CDR3 spans 15 amino acids. Germline V gives CDR1 KGHSH, CDR2 LQKENI. The CDR3 DNA is TGTGCCAGCTCACGAGTCATTAATGGGGAGGATGGCTACACCTTC. Residues: CASSRVINGEDGYTF. Complete variable domain (other parts from reference TRBV18 and TRBJ1-2): NAGVMQNPRHLVRRRGQEARLRCSPMKGHSHVYWYRQLPEEGLKFMVYLQKENIIDESGMPKERFSAEFPKEGPSILRIQQVVRGDSAAYFCASSRVINGEDGYTFGSGTRLTVV.

V is TRBV4-3 and J is TRBJ2-1; no clear D. This CDR3 spans 14 amino acids. V was shortened by 0 bases and J by 5 bases, with 8 bases between the two germline ends. Germline assignment: CDR1 LGHNA and CDR2 YSLEER. The CDR3 DNA reads TGCGCCAGCAGCCAAGATCTCGGTAACAATGAGCAGTTCTTC. The encoded protein is CASSQDLGNNEQFF.

The chain uses TRBV10-3 and TRBJ1-2; weak D call: TRBD1 (6 bases). Germline V gene lookup returns CDR1 ENHRY and CDR2 SYGVKD. Trimming cost V 3 bases and J 5 bases, with 16 bases left between them. The CDR3 spans 15 residues. CDR3 sequence: CAISEILDSLYGYTF. The DNA of the CDR3 is TGTGCCATCAGTGAAATCCTGGACAGCCTGTATGGCTACACCTTC.

This clone was seen a single time. The J gene is TRBJ2-7, the V gene TRBV19; D is ambiguous. V lost 3 bases to trimming and J lost 0 bases, with 12 bases between them. The CDR3 has 15 residues. Germline V CDR1 and CDR2: LNHDA, SQIVND (reference sequence). This CDR3 is CASSISVQYSYEQYF. The CDR3 nucleotides are TGTGCCAGTAGTATCTCAGTTCAATACTCCTACGAGCAGTACTTC.

The V and J genes are TRBV3-1 (or the pseudogene TRBV3-2) and TRBJ2-1; weak D call: TRBD1 (5 bases). The CDR3 has 15 residues. Germline V gives CDR1 LGHDT, CDR2 YNNKEL (reference sequence). V was clipped by 4 bases and J by 3 bases, with 13 bases between them. In DNA, the CDR3 is TGTGCCAGCAGCCCAGGGCTATCGGACTACAATGAGCAGTTCTTC. Amino acid sequence: CASSPGLSDYNEQFF.